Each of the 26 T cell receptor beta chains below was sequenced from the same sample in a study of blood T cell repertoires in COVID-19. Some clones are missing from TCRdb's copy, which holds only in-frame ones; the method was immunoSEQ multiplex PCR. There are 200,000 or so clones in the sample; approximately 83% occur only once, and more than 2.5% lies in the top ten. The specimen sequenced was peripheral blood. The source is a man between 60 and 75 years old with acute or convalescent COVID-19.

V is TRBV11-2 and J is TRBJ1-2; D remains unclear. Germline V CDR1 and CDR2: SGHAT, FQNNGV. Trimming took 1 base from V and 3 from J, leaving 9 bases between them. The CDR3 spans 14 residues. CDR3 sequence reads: CASSLGLSDYGYTF. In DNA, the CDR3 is TGTGCCAGCAGCTTAGGGCTGTCTGACTATGGCTACACCTTC.

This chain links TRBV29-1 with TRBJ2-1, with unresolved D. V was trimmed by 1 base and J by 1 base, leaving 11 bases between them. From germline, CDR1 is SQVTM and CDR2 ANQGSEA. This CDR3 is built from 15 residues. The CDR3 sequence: CSVEAPRGSYNEQFF. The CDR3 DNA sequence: TGCAGCGTTGAAGCTCCCCGAGGATCCTACAATGAGCAGTTCTTC.

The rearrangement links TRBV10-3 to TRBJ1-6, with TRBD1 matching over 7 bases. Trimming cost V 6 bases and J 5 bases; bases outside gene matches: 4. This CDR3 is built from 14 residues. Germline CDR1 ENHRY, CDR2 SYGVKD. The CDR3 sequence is CAIRIGQDNSPLHF. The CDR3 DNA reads TGTGCCATCAGAATTGGACAGGATAATTCACCCCTCCACTTT.

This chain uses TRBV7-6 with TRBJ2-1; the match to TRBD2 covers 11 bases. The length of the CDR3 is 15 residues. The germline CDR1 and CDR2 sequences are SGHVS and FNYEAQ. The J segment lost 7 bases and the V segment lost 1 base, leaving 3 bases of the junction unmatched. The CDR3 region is CASSLGLAGTNEQFF. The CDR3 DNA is TGTGCCAGCAGCTTAGGACTAGCGGGAACGAATGAGCAGTTCTTC.

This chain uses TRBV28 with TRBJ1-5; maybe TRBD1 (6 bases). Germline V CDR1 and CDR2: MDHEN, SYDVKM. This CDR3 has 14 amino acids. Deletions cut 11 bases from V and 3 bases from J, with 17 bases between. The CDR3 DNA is TGTGCCGGGGGGGCGACGACGCACAATCAGCCCCAGCATTTT. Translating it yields CAGGATTHNQPQHF. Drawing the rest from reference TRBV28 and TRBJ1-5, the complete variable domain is DVKVTQSSRYLVKRTGEKVFLECVQDMDHENMFWYRQDPGLGLRLIYFSYDVKMKEKGDIPEGYSVSREKKERFSLILESASTNQTSMYLCAGGATTHNQPQHFGDGTRLSIL.

CDR3: CASSLRLAGLSYEQYF. In DNA, the CDR3 is TGTGCCAGCAGCTTAAGACTAGCGGGACTCTCCTACGAGCAGTACTTC. The V gene is TRBV7-2, the J gene TRBJ2-7, with TRBD2 identical over 11 bases. The CDR3 has 16 residues. Germline V gene data show CDR1 as SGHTA and CDR2 as FQGNSA. The V segment lost 2 bases and the J segment 0 bases; nucleotides outside the gene matches: 3.

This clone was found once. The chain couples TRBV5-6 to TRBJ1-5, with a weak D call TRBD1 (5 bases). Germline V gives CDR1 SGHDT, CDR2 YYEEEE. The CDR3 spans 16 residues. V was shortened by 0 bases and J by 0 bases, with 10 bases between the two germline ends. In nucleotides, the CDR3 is TGTGCCAGCAGCTTGGGTGGGGGGGTTAGCAATCAGCCCCAGCATTTT. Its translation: CASSLGGGVSNQPQHF.

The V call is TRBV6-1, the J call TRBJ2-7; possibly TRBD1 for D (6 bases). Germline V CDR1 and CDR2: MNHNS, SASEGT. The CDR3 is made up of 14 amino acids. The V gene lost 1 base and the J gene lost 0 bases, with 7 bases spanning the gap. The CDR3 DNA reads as TGTGCCAGCAGTGAAGGGACAGTCTCCTACGAGCAGTACTTC. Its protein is CASSEGTVSYEQYF.

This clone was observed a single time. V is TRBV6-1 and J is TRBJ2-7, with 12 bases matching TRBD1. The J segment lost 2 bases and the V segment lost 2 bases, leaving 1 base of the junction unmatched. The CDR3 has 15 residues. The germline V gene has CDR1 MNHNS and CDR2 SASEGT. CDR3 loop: CASSERDRGPYEQYF. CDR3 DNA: TGTGCCAGCAGTGAACGGGACAGGGGGCCCTACGAGCAGTACTTC.

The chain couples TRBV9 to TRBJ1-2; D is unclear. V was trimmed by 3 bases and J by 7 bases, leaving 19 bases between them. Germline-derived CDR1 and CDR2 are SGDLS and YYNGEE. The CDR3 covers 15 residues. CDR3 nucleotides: TGTGCCAGCAGCGACAATTCGGCCCACGGGTCTGGCTACACCTTC. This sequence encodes CASSDNSAHGSGYTF.

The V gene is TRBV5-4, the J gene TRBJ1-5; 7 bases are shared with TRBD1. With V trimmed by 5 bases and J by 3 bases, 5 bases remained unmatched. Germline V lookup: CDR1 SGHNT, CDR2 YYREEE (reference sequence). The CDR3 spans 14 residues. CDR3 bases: TGTGCCAGCAGGCCAGGGGGGAACAATCAGCCCCAGCATTTT. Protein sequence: CASRPGGNNQPQHF.

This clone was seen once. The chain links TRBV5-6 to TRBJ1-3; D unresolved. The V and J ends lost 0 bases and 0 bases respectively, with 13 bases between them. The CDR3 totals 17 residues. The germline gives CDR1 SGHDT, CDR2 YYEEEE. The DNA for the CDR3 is TGTGCCAGCAGCTTGGATTCCCTCAGAAACTCTGGAAACACCATATATTTT. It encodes CASSLDSLRNSGNTIYF.

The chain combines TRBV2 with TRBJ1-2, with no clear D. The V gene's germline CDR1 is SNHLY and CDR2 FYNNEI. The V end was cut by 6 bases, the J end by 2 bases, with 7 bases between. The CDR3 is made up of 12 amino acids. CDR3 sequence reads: CASRAGNYGYTF. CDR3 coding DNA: TGTGCCAGCAGGGCGGGGAACTATGGCTACACCTTC.

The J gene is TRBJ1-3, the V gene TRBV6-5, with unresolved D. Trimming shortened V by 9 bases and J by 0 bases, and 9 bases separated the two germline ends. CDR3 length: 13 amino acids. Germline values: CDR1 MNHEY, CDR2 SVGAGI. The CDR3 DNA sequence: TGTGCCAGTTCAGTAAGCTCTGGAAACACCATATATTTT. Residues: CASSVSSGNTIYF.

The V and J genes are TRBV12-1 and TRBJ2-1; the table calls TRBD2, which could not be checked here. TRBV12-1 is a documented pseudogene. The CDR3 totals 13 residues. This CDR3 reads CASRRDSYNEQFF. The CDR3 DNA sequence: TGTGCCAGCAGGCGTGACTCGTACAATGAGCAGTTCTTC.

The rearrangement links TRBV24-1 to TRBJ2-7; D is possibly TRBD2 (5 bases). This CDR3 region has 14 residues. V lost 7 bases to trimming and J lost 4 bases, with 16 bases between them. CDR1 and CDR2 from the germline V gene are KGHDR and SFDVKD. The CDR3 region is CATSPPGLPYEQYF. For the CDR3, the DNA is TGTGCCACCAGCCCCCCGGGATTACCATACGAGCAGTACTTC.

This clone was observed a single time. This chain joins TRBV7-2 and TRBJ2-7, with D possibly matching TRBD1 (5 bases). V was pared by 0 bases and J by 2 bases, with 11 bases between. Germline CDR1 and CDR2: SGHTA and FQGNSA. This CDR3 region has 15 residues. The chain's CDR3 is CASSLAPGSAYEQYF. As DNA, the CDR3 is TGTGCCAGCAGCTTAGCGCCAGGGTCGGCCTACGAGCAGTACTTC.

The CDR3 DNA sequence: TGTGCCAGTATTGGGGCTAGCGGGAACTATTACAATGAGCAGTTCTTC. Amino acids: CASIGASGNYYNEQFF. V is TRBV19 and J is TRBJ2-1; 9 bases align to TRBD2. V was pared by 7 bases and J by 4 bases, with 11 bases of the junction left unmatched. Germline V CDR1 and CDR2: LNHDA, SQIVND (reference sequence). CDR3 size: 16 residues.

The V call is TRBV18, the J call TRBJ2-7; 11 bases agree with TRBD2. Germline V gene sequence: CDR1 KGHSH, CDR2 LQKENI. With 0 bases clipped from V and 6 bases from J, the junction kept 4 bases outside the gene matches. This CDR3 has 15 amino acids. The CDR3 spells CASSPPDLAGGEQYF. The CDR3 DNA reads TGTGCCAGCTCACCACCCGATCTAGCGGGAGGCGAGCAGTACTTC.

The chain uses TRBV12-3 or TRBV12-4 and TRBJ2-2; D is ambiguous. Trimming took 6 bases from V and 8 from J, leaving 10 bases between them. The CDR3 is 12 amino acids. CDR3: CASRAVRGELFF. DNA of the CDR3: TGTGCCAGCAGAGCCGTTCGAGGGGAGCTGTTTTTT.

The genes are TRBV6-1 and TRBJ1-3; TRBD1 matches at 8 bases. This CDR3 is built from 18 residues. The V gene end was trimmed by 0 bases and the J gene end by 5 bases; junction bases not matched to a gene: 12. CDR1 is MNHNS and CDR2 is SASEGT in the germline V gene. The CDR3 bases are TGTGCCAGCAGTGAAGCGTACACCACAGGGACAGGAAGAAACACCATATATTTT. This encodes CASSEAYTTGTGRNTIYF.

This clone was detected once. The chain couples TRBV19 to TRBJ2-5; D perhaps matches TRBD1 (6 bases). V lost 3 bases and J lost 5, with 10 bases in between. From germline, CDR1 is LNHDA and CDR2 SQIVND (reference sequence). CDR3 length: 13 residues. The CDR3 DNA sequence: TGTGCCAGTAGTATGGACAGCCACGAGACCCAGTACTTC. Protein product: CASSMDSHETQYF.

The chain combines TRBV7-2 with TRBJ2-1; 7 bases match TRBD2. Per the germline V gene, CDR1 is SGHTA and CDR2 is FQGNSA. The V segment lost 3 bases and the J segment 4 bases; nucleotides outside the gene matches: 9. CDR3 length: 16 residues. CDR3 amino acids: CASSFSGAGIYNEQFF. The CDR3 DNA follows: TGTGCCAGCAGCTTCTCCGGAGCGGGAATTTACAATGAGCAGTTCTTC.

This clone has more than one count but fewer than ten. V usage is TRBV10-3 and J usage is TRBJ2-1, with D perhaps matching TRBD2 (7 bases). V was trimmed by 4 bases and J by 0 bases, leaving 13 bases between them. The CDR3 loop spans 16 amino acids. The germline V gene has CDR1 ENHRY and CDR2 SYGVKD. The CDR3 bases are TGTGCCATCAGTGGAGCGGGGACACCCTCCTACAATGAGCAGTTCTTC. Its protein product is CAISGAGTPSYNEQFF.

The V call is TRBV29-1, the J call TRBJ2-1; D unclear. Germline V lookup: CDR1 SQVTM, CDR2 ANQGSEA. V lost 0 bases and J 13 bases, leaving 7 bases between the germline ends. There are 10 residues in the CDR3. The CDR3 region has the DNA TGCAGCGTTGAAGACAGGCGCCAGTTCTTC. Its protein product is CSVEDRRQFF.

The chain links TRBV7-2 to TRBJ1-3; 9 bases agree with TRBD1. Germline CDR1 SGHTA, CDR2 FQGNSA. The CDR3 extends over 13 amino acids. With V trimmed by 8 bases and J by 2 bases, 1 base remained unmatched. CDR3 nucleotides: TGTGCCAGCGGGACAGGGACTGGAAACACCATATATTTT. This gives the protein CASGTGTGNTIYF.